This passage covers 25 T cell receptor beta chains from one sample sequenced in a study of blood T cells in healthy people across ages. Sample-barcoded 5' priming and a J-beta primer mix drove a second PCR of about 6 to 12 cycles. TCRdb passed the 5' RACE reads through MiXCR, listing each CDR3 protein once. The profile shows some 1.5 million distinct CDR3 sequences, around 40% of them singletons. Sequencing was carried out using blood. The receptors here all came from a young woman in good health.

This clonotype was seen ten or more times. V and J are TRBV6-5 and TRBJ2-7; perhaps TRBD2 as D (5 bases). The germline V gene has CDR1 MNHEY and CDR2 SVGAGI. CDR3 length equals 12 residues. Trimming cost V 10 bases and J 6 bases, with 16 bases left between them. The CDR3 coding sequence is TGTGCCACCGGGATGCTCCTTACCGAGCAGTACTTC. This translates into CATGMLLTEQYF.

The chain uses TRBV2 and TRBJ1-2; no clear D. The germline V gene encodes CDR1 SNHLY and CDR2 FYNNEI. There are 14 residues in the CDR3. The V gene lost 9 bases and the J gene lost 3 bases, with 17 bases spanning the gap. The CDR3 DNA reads TGTGCCAGAGGGAATGGTCAGACGGACTATGGCTACACCTTC. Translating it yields CARGNGQTDYGYTF.

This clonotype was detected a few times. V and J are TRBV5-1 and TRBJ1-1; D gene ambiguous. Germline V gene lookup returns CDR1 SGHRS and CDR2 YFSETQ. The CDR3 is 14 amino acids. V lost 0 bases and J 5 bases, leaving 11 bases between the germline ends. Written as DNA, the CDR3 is TGCGCCAGCAGCTTGGAGGCGTTAAGGACTGAAGCTTTCTTT. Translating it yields CASSLEALRTEAFF.

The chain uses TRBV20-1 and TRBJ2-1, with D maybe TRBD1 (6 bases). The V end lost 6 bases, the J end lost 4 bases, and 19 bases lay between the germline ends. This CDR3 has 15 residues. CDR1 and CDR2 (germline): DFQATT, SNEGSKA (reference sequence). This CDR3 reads CSAIPDRRIYNEQFF. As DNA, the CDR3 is TGCAGTGCGATCCCCGACAGGAGGATTTACAATGAGCAGTTCTTC.

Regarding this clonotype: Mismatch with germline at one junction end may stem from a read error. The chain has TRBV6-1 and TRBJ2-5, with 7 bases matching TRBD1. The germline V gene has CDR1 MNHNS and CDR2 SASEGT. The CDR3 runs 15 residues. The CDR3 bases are TGTGCCAGCAGAGAAGGGGGCTATGGAGGAATGATCCAGTACTTC. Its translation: CASREGGYGGMIQYF.

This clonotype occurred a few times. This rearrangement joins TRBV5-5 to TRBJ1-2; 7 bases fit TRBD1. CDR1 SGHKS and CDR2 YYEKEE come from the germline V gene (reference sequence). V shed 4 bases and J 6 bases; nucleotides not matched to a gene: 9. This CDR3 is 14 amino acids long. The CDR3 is CASSAPGQPNGYTF. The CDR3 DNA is TGTGCCAGCAGCGCCCCGGGACAGCCGAATGGCTACACCTTC.

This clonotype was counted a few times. CDR3 coding DNA: TGTGCCAGCACCAAGGACGGGGGGATGGCCAAAAACATTCAGTACTTC. As protein: CASTKDGGMAKNIQYF. The gene calls are TRBV2 and TRBJ2-4; the match to TRBD2 covers 7 bases. Germline values: CDR1 SNHLY, CDR2 FYNNEI. The CDR3 has 16 amino acids. V shed 7 bases, J shed 1 base, and the junction held 10 bases outside the gene matches.

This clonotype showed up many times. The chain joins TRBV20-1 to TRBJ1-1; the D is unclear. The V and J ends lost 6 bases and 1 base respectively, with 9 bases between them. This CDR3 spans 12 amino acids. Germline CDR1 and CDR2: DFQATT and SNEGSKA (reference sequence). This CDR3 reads CSAGRENTEAFF. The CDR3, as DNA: TGCAGTGCGGGCCGCGAGAACACTGAAGCTTTCTTT.

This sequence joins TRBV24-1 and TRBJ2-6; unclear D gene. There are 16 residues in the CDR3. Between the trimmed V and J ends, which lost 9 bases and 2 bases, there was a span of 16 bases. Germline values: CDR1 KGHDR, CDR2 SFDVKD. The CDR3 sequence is CATGEVSVTGANVLTF. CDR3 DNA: TGTGCCACCGGCGAAGTCTCAGTAACTGGGGCCAACGTCCTGACTTTC.

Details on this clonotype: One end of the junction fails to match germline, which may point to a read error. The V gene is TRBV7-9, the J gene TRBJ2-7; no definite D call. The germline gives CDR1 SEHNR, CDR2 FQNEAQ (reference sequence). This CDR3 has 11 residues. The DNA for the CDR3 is TGTGTCAGCAGCCCTCTGTACGAGCAGTACTTC. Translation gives CVSSPLYEQYF. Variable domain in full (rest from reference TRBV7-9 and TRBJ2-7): DTGVSQNPRHKITKRGQNVTFRCDPISEHNRLYWYRQTLGQGPEFLTYFQNEAQLEKSRLLSDRFSAERPKGSFSTLEIQRTEQGDSAMYLCVSSPLYEQYFGPGTRLTVT.

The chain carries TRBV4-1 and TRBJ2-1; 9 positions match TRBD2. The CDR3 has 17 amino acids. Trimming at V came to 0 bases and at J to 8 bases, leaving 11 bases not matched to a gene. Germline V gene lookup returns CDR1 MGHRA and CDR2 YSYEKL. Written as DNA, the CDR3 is TGCGCCAGCAGCCAAGAAGGTCGGCGGGGGGGCGTCGATGAGCAGTTCTTC. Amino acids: CASSQEGRRGGVDEQFF.

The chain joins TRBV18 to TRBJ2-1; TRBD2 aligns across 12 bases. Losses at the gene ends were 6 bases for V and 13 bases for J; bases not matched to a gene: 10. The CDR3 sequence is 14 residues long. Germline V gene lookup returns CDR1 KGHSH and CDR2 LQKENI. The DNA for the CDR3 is TGTGCCAGCTCGTCGACTAGCGGGAGAGAGACCCAGTTCTTC. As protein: CASSSTSGRETQFF.

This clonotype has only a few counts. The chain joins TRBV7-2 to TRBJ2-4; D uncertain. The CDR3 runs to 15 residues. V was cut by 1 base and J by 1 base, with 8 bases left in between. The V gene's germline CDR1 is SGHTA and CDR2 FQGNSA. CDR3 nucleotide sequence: TGTGCCAGCAGCTTAGACCGGGTGGCCAAAAACATTCAGTACTTC. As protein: CASSLDRVAKNIQYF.

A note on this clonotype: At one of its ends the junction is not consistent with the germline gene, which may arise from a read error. CDR3 DNA: TGCGCCGGCAGTGAGGGGGGGGTAAATCAGCCCCAGCATTTT. Encoded protein: CAGSEGGVNQPQHF. The rearrangement joins TRBV10-2 to TRBJ1-5; the D gene is possibly TRBD1 (6 bases). CDR3 length equals 14 residues. Germline V CDR1 and CDR2: WSHSY, SAAADI.

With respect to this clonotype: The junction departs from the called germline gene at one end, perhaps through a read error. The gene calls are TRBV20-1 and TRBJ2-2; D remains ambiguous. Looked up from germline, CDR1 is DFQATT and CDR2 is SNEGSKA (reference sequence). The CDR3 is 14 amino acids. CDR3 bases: TGCAGTGCCAGTTACAAGACGAACACCCGGGAGCTGTTTTTT. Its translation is CSASYKTNTRELFF.

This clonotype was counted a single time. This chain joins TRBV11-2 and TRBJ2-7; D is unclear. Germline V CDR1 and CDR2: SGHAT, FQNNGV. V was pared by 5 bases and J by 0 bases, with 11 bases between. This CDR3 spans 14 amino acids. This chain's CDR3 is CASSSPLASYEQYF. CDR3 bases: TGTGCCAGCAGCAGCCCCCTTGCCTCCTACGAGCAGTACTTC.

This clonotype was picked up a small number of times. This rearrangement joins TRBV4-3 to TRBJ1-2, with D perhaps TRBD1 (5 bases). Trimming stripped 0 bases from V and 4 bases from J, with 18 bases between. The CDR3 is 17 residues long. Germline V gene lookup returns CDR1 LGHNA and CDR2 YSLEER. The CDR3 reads CASSQDSAGTWSYGYTF. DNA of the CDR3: TGCGCCAGCAGCCAAGATTCGGCAGGGACTTGGAGCTATGGCTACACCTTC.

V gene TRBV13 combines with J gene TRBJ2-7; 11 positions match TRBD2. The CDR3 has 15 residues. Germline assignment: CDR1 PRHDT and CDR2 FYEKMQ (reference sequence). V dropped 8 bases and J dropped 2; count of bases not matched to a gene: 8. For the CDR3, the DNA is TGTGCCAGCGGCCTTGGGACTAGCGGCACCTACGAGCAGTACTTC. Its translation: CASGLGTSGTYEQYF.

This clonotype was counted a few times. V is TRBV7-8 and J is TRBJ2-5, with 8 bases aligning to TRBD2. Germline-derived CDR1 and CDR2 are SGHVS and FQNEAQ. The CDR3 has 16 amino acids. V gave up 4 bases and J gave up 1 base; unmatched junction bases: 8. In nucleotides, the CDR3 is TGTGCCAGCAGCTCCACCCGAGCGGGGGCCCAAGAGACCCAGTACTTC. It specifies CASSSTRAGAQETQYF. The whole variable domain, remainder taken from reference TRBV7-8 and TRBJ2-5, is GAGVSQSPRYKVAKRGQDVALRCDPISGHVSLFWYQQALGQGPEFLTYFQNEAQLDKSGLPSDRFFAERPEGSVSTLKIQRTQQEDSAVYLCASSSTRAGAQETQYFGPGTRLLVL.

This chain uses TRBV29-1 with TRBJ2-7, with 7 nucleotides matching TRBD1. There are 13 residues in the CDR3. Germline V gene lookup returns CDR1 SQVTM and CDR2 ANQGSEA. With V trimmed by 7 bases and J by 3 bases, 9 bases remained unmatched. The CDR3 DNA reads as TGCAGCGCTAAAACAGGGGAGTTCTACGAGCAGTACTTC. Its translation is CSAKTGEFYEQYF.

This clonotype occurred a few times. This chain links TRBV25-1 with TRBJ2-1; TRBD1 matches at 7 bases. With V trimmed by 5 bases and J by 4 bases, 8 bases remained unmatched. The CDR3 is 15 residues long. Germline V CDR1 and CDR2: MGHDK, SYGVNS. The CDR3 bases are TGTGCCAGCAGTACCGAGGGGGCTGGATACAATGAGCAGTTCTTC. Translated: CASSTEGAGYNEQFF.

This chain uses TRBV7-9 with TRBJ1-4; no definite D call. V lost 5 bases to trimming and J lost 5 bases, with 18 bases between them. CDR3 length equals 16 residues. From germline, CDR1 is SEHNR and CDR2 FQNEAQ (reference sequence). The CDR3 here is CASSIHRAAGNEKLFF. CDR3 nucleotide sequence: TGTGCCAGCAGCATCCACCGGGCCGCAGGCAATGAAAAACTGTTTTTT.

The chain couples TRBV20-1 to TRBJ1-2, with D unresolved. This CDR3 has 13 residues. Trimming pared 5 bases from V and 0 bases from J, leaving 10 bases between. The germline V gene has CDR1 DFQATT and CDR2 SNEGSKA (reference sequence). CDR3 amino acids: CSAPDGTNYGYTF. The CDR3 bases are TGCAGTGCTCCCGACGGAACTAACTATGGCTACACCTTC.

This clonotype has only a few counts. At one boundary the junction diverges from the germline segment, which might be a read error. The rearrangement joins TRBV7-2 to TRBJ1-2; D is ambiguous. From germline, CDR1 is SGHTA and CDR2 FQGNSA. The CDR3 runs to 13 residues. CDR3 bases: TGTGCCAGCAGCGTAGCGCCGGCCTATGGCTACACCTTC. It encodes CASSVAPAYGYTF. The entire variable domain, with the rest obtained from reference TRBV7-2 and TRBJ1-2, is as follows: GAGVSQSPSNKVTEKGKDVELRCDPISGHTALYWYRQSLGQGLEFLIYFQGNSAPDKSGLPSDRFSAERTGGSVSTLTIQRTQQEDSAVYLCASSVAPAYGYTFGSGTRLTVV.

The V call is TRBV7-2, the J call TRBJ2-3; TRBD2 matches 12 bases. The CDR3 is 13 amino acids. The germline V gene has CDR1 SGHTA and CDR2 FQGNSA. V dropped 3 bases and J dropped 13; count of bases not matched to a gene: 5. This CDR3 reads CASSLGLAGWEYF. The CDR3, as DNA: TGTGCCAGCAGCTTGGGACTAGCGGGCTGGGAGTATTTT. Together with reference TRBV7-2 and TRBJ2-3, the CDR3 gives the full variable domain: GAGVSQSPSNKVTEKGKDVELRCDPISGHTALYWYRQSLGQGLEFLIYFQGNSAPDKSGLPSDRFSAERTGGSVSTLTIQRTQQEDSAVYLCASSLGLAGWEYFGPGTRLTVL.